This is a list of T cell receptor beta chains from one sample in a study of blood T cell repertoires in COVID-19. Clones were read by immunoSEQ multiplex PCR, and TCRdb kept only the in-frame ones, dropping some. Of a few hundred thousand clones listed, 70% to 90% were seen once; the top ten hold around 3%. The sequenced material came from peripheral blood. The receptor source for this set is a woman aged 25 to 39 with COVID-19, enrolled during active disease. The CDR3 runs from the conserved cysteine through the conserved F or W. A D gene is named only where the DNA matches it firmly. The size field is filled for only some rows; it gives once, few, many or a size class.

size: NA
V: TRBV11-3
D: NA
J: TRBJ1-1
DNA: TGTGCCAGCAGCCGACAGGTGAACACTGAAGCTTTCTTT
CDR3: CASSRQVNTEAFF

size: NA
V: TRBV9
D: TRBD1
J: TRBJ1-3
DNA: TGTGCCAGCAGCGTAAAGGACAGGTCTTCTGGAAACACCATATATTTT
CDR3: CASSVKDRSSGNTIYF

size: NA
V: TRBV11-1
D: NA
J: TRBJ2-7
DNA: TGTGCCAGCAGCCTTACAGTCTACGAGCAGTACTTC
CDR3: CASSLTVYEQYF

size: NA
V: TRBV18
D: NA
J: TRBJ1-1
DNA: TGTGCCAGCTCACCAGCGGAGAGCACTGAAGCTTTCTTT
CDR3: CASSPAESTEAFF

size: NA
V: TRBV6-2/TRBV6-3
D: TRBD1
J: TRBJ2-5
DNA: TGTGCCAGCAGTTTCGACAGGGGCGAAGAGACCCAGTACTTC
CDR3: CASSFDRGEETQYF

size: once
V: TRBV10-3
D: NA
J: TRBJ2-3
DNA: TGTGCCATCAGCTCGGGTCCTCATACGCAGTATTTT
CDR3: CAISSGPHTQYF

size: NA
V: TRBV7-2
D: TRBD1
J: TRBJ2-2
DNA: TGTGCCAGCAGTTTAATAGGGGGCAGGGTCGGCACCGGGGAGCTGTTTTTT
CDR3: CASSLIGGRVGTGELFF

size: NA
V: TRBV6-5
D: NA
J: TRBJ2-2
DNA: TGTGCCAGCAGTTACGGGGCCAGTATCACTGGGGAGCTGTTTTTT
CDR3: CASSYGASITGELFF

size: NA
V: TRBV10-3
D: NA
J: TRBJ1-2
DNA: TGTGCCATCAGTGAGTCCGGGGGGACGGGTGGCTACACCTTC
CDR3: CAISESGGTGGYTF

size: few
V: TRBV4-1
D: TRBD2
J: TRBJ2-5
DNA: TGCGCCAGCAGCCAGCAGAGGCGGGGGAACCAAGAGACCCAGTACTTC
CDR3: CASSQQRRGNQETQYF

size: NA
V: TRBV30
D: NA
J: TRBJ1-4
DNA: TGTGCCGGGAATCTCGGAGCAACTAATGAAAAACTGTTTTTT
CDR3: CAGNLGATNEKLFF

size: NA
V: TRBV7-9
D: NA
J: TRBJ1-1
DNA: TGTGCCAGCAGCTTAACGAGCACTGAAGCTTTCTTT
CDR3: CASSLTSTEAFF

size: NA
V: TRBV3-1/TRBV3-2
D: NA
J: TRBJ2-3
DNA: TGTGCCAGCAGCCAAGGGACTGATTGGGGCACAGATACGCAGTATTTT
CDR3: CASSQGTDWGTDTQYF

size: NA
V: TRBV5-6
D: NA
J: TRBJ1-1
DNA: TGTGCCAGCAGCTTGGATATGGAAGCTTTCTTT
CDR3: CASSLDMEAFF

size: few
V: TRBV27
D: NA
J: TRBJ2-2
DNA: TGTGCCAGCACCTTTAGGGGACTGTTCACCGGGGAGCTGTTTTTT
CDR3: CASTFRGLFTGELFF

size: NA
V: TRBV11-3
D: TRBD2
J: TRBJ2-1
DNA: TGTGCCAGCAGCATCGATAGATTACTAGCGGACTACAATGAGCAGTTCTTC
CDR3: CASSIDRLLADYNEQFF

size: NA
V: TRBV15
D: TRBD2
J: TRBJ2-5
DNA: TGTGCCACCAGCAGAGAGACTAGCGGATTTAAAGAGACCCAGTACTTC
CDR3: CATSRETSGFKETQYF

size: NA
V: TRBV9
D: TRBD1
J: TRBJ2-3
DNA: TGTGCCAGCAGCAAATGGACAGGGAACACAGATACGCAGTATTTT
CDR3: CASSKWTGNTDTQYF

size: NA
V: TRBV6-2/TRBV6-3
D: TRBD1
J: TRBJ1-1
DNA: TGTGCCAGCAGTTACGAGGGGGCGAGTACTGAAGCTTTCTTT
CDR3: CASSYEGASTEAFF

size: few
V: TRBV6-5
D: NA
J: TRBJ2-1
DNA: TGTGCCAGCAGTTACAGCGAGGGACACAACAATGAGCAGTTCTTC
CDR3: CASSYSEGHNNEQFF

size: NA
V: TRBV2
D: NA
J: TRBJ2-1
DNA: TGTGCCAGCAGTGCGTTAAGGGGATTACAACCGAACAATGAGCAGTTCTTC
CDR3: CASSALRGLQPNNEQFF

size: NA
V: TRBV19
D: NA
J: TRBJ1-5
DNA: TGTGCCAGTAGCTCCGGACAGCATAGCAATCAGCCCCAGCATTTT
CDR3: CASSSGQHSNQPQHF

size: NA
V: TRBV7-8
D: NA
J: TRBJ2-3
DNA: TGTGCCAGCAGCTCCTCAGGGTTGGTGGTGGCAGATACGCAGTATTTT
CDR3: CASSSSGLVVADTQYF

size: NA
V: TRBV29-1
D: NA
J: TRBJ2-3
DNA: TGCAGCCAAACGGAGGGCACAGATACGCAGTATTTT
CDR3: CSQTEGTDTQYF

size: NA
V: TRBV6-5
D: NA
J: TRBJ1-2
DNA: TGTGCCAGCAGGGGCAGGGCGGATGGCTACACCTTC
CDR3: CASRGRADGYTF

size: NA
V: TRBV30
D: TRBD1
J: TRBJ2-2
DNA: TGTGCCTGGAACCCGCCATGGACAGGGTCGGCCGGGGAGCTGTTTTTT
CDR3: CAWNPPWTGSAGELFF

size: NA
V: TRBV7-2
D: TRBD1
J: TRBJ2-3
DNA: TGTGCCAGCAGCTCACCGGGACAGGGGGCCACAGATACGCAGTATTTT
CDR3: CASSSPGQGATDTQYF